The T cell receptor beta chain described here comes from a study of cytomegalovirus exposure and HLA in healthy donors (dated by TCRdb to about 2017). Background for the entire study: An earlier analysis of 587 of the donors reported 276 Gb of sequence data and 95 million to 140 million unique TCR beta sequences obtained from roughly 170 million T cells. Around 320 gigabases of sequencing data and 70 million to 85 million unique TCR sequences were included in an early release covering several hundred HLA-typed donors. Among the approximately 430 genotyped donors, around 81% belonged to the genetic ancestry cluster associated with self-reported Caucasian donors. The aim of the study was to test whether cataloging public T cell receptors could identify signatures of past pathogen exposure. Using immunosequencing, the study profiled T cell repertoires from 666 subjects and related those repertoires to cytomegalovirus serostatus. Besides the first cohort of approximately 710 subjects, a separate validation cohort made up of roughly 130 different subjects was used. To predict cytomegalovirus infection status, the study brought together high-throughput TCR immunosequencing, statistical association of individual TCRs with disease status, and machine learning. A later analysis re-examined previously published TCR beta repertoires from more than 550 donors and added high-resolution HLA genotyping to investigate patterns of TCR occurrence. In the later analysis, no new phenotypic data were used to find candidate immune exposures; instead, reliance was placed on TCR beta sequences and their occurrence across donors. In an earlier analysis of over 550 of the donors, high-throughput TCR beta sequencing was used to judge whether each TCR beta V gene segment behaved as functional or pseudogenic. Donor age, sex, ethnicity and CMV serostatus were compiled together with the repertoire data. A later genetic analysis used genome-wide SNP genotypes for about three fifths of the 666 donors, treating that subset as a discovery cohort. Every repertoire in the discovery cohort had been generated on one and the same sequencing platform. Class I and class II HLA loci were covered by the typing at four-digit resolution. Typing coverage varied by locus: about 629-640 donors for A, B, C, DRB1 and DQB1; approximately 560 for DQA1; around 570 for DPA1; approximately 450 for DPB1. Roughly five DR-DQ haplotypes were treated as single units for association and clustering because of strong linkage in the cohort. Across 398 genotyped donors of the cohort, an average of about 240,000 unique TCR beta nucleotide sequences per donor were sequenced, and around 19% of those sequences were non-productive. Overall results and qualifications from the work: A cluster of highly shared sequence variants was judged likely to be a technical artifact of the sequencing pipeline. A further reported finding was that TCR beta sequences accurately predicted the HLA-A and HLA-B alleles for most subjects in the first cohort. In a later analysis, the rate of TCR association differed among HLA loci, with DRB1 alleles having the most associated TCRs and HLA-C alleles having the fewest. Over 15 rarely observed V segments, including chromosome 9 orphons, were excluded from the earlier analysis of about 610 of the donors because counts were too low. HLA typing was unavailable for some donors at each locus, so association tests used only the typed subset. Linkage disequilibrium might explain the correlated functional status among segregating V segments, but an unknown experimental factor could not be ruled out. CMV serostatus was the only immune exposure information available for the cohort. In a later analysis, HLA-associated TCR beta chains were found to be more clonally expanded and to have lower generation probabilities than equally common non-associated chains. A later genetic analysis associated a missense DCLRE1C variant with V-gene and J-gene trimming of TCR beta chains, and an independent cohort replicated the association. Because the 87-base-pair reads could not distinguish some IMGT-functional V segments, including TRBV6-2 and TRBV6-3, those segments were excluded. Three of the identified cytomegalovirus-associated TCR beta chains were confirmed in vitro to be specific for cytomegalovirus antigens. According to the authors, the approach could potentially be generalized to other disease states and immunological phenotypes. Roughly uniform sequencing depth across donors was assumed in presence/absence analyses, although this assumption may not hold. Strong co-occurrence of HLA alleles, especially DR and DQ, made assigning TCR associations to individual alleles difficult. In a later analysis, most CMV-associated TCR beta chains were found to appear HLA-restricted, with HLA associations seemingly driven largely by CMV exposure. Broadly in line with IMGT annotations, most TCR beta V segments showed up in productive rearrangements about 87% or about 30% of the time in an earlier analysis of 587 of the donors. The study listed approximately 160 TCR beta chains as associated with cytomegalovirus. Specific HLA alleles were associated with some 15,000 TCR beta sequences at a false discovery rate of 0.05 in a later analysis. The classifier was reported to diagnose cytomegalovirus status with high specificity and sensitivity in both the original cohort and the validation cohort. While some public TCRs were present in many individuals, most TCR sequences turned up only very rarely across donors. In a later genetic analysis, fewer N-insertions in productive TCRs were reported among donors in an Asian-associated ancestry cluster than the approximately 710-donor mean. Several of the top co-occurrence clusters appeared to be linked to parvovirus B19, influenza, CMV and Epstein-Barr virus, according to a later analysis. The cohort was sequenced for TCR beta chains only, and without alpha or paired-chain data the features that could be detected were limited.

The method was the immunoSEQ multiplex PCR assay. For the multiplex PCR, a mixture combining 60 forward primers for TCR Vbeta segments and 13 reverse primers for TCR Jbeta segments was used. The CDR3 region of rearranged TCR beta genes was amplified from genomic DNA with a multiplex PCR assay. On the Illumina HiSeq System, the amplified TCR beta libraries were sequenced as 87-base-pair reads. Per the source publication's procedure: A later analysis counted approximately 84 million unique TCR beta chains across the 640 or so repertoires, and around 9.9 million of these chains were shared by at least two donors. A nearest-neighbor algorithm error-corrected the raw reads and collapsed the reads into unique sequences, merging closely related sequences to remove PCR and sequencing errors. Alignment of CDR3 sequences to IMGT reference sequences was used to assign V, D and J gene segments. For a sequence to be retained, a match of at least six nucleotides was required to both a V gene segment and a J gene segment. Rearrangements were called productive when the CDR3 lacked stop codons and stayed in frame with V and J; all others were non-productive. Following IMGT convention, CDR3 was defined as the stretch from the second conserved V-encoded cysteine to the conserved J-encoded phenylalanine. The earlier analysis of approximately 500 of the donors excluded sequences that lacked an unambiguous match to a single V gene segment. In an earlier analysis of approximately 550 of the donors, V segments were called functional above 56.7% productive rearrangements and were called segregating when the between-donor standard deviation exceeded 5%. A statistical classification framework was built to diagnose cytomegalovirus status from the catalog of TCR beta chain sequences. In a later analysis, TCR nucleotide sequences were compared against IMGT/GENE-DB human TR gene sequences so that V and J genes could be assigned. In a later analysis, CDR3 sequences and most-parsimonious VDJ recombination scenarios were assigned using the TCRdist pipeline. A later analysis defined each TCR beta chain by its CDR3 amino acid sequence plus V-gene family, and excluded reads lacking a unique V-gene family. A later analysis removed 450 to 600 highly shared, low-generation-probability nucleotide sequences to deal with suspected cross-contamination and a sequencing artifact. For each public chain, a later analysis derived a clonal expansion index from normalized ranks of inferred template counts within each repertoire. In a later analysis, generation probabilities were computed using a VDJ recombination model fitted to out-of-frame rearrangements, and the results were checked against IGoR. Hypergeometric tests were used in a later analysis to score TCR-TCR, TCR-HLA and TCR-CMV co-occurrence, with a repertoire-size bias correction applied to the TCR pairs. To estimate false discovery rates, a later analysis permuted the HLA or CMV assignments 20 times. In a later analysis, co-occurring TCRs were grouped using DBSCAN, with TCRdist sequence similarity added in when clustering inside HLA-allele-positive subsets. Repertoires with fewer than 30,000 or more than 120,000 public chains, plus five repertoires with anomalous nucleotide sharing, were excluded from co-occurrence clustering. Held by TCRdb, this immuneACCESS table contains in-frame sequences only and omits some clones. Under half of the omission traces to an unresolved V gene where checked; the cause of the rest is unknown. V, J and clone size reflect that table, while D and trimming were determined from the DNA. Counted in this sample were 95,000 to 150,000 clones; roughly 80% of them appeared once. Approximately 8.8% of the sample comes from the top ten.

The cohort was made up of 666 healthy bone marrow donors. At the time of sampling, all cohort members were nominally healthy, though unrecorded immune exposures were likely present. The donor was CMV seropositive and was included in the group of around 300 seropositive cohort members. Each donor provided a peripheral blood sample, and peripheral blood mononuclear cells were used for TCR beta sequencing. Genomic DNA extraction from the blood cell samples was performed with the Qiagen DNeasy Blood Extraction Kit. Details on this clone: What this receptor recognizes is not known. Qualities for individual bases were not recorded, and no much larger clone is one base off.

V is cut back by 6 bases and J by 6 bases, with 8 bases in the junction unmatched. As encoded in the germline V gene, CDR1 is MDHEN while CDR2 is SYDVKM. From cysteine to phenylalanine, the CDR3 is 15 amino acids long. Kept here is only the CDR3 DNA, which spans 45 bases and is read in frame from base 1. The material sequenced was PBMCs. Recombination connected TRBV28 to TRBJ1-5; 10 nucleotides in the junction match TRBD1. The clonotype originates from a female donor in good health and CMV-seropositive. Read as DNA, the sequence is TGTGCCAGCAGCTCCGGGACAGGGGAACGTCAGCCCCAGCATTTT. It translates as CASSSGTGERQPQHF.